The 19 T cell receptor beta chains below all came from one sample that was sequenced in a study of neurological immune-mediated disorders (dated by TCRdb to about 2019). Preparation of the library involved 5' RACE. The instrument given in TCRdb is Illumina HiSeq 2500. TCRdb trimmed public reads at Q25 via fastp, called clones via MiXCR and kept in-frame beta chains. Merged by CDR3 protein, the rows form single entries marked with the most common genes and DNA. The sample contains 87,000 or so distinct CDR3 sequences, under 4.5% of them found a single time. The ten top clones hold under 3.5% of the sample. Sequencing was done on a sample of PBMCs. The receptors originated from a woman aged 50 to 60 with multiple sclerosis.

This clonotype was observed many times. This rearrangement joins TRBV12-3 or TRBV12-4 to TRBJ1-5; D perhaps matches TRBD1 (6 bases). The CDR3 has 14 amino acids. V was clipped by 6 bases and J by 5 bases, with 14 bases between them. The CDR3 spells CASSPDRAYQPQHF. The CDR3 region has the DNA TGTGCCAGCAGCCCGGACAGAGCCTATCAGCCCCAGCATTTT.

This clonotype was counted ten times or more. The rearrangement joins TRBV20-1 to TRBJ1-2, with D possibly TRBD1 on 6 matching bases. V lost 5 bases and J lost 2, with 12 bases in between. CDR3 length equals 13 residues. Germline lookup yields CDR1 DFQATT and CDR2 SNEGSKA (reference sequence). CDR3 DNA sequence: TGCAGTGCTCAGGACAGCGTGAACTATGGCTACACCTTC. Its protein product is CSAQDSVNYGYTF.

The rearrangement links TRBV28 to TRBJ2-7, with a possible D match to TRBD2 (6 bases). Trimming removed 0 bases at V and 0 bases at J, with 9 bases between. CDR1 is MDHEN and CDR2 is SYDVKM in the germline V gene. CDR3 size: 15 residues. CDR3 protein: CASSLWNGGSYEQYF. CDR3 DNA: TGTGCCAGCAGTTTATGGAACGGGGGCTCCTACGAGCAGTACTTC.

This clonotype occurred many times. V and J are TRBV7-2 and TRBJ1-4; D is undetermined. Germline CDR1 and CDR2: SGHTA and FQGNSA. Trimming removed 5 bases from V and 1 base from J, with 14 bases in between. The CDR3 has 16 residues. Here the CDR3 DNA reads TGTGCCAGCAGCCGAGACATTGTAGGAACTAATGAAAAACTGTTTTTT. Translation gives CASSRDIVGTNEKLFF.

The sample holds many counts of this clonotype. The chain links TRBV19 to TRBJ1-2, with unresolved D. The CDR3 extends over 12 amino acids. Germline V gene lookup returns CDR1 LNHDA and CDR2 SQIVND (reference sequence). V lost 3 bases and J 5 bases, leaving 7 bases between the germline ends. CDR3 region: CASSMNVYGYTF. The CDR3 region has the DNA TGTGCCAGTAGTATGAACGTATATGGCTACACCTTC.

With respect to this clonotype: One end of the junction fails to match germline, which may point to a read error. The J gene is TRBJ1-6, the V gene TRBV5-1, with 9 bases that match TRBD1. The CDR3 totals 15 residues. Germline CDR1 is SGHRS and CDR2 is YFSETQ. The CDR3 DNA sequence: TGCGCCAGCAGCGCGCGGACAGGGGTGGATTCAACCCTCAACTTT. Translated, it gives CASSARTGVDSTLNF.

This clonotype occurred many times. The chain employs TRBV5-1 and TRBJ1-4, with D possibly being TRBD1 (5 bases). This CDR3 has 15 amino acids. Germline values: CDR1 SGHRS, CDR2 YFSETQ. V was trimmed by 4 bases and J by 0 bases, leaving 10 bases between them. CDR3 protein: CASSRGDSTNEKLFF. The CDR3 region has the DNA TGCGCCAGCAGCCGGGGGGATTCAACTAATGAAAAACTGTTTTTT.

This clonotype occurred many times. V is TRBV4-3 and J is TRBJ2-7; 7 bases agree with TRBD1. This CDR3 contains 16 residues. The germline V gene has CDR1 LGHNA and CDR2 YSLEER. Trimming cost V 3 bases and J 2 bases; bases outside gene matches: 10. In DNA form, the CDR3 reads TGCGCCAGCAGCCAGGGGTTTCTGGGACAGACCTACGAGCAGTACTTC. Translating it yields CASSQGFLGQTYEQYF.

This clonotype was found many times. The chain employs TRBV7-2 and TRBJ2-3, with 7 bases that match TRBD2. This CDR3 comprises 14 residues. Germline V gene data show CDR1 as SGHTA and CDR2 as FQGNSA. The junction had 2 bases not matched to a gene; V was cut back by 2 bases and J by 3 bases. The CDR3 loop is CASSLFGGTDTQYF. The CDR3 nucleotides are TGTGCCAGCAGCTTATTCGGGGGGACAGATACGCAGTATTTT.

The table lists this clonotype with many counts. The chain couples TRBV19 to TRBJ2-1; D not resolved. The CDR3 loop spans 11 amino acids. Germline CDR1 LNHDA, CDR2 SQIVND (reference sequence). The V gene lost 2 bases and the J gene lost 7 bases, with 3 bases spanning the gap. CDR3 sequence reads: CASSISNEQFF. CDR3 DNA: TGTGCCAGTAGTATAAGTAATGAGCAGTTCTTC.

The CDR3 DNA is TGTGCCAGCAGCCAAAAAAGGAATGGCGGCGATTATGGCTACACCTTC. Translated, it gives CASSQKRNGGDYGYTF. The chain carries TRBV4-2 and TRBJ1-2, with unresolved D. The CDR3 covers 16 residues. Germline assignment: CDR1 LGHNA and CDR2 YNFKEQ. The V end lost 2 bases, the J end lost 5 bases, and 18 bases lay between the germline ends.

In its sample, this clonotype was seen many times. The genes are TRBV6-5 and TRBJ2-1, with no clear D. Germline V CDR1 and CDR2: MNHEY, SVGAGI. The CDR3 covers 20 residues. V lost 0 bases to trimming and J lost 7 bases, with 28 bases between them. CDR3 loop: CASSYSDPDWGSPDGNEQFF. CDR3 nucleotides: TGTGCCAGCAGTTACTCGGATCCCGATTGGGGTAGCCCGGATGGGAATGAGCAGTTCTTC.

This clonotype was recorded at least ten times. V and J are TRBV4-3 and TRBJ2-1, with 8 bases aligning to TRBD2. J lost 6 bases, V lost 0 bases, and 13 bases had no gene match. The CDR3 runs to 18 residues. CDR1 and CDR2 (germline): LGHNA, YSLEER. The CDR3 region has the DNA TGCGCCAGCAGCCAAGAGTACCGGGGGGGCCTTTCTTTCAATGAGCAGTTCTTC. Its translation is CASSQEYRGGLSFNEQFF.

This clonotype was detected many times. The gene calls are TRBV5-1 and TRBJ1-1; 7 bases fit TRBD1. The germline CDR1 and CDR2 sequences are SGHRS and YFSETQ. The CDR3 extends over 15 amino acids. J was trimmed by 7 bases and V by 3 bases; bases with no gene match: 12. The CDR3 region has the DNA TGCGCCAGCAGCTCGGGTGAAGGGGGCGGGATTGAAGCTTTCTTT. It codes for CASSSGEGGGIEAFF.

Many counts were recorded for this clonotype. The rearrangement links TRBV5-1 to TRBJ1-6; D remains unclear. The V end was cut by 0 bases, the J end by 9 bases, with 10 bases between. The CDR3 runs to 14 residues. Germline CDR1 SGHRS, CDR2 YFSETQ. CDR3 in amino acids: CASSLESDPSPLHF. The CDR3 region has the DNA TGCGCCAGCAGCTTGGAGTCAGACCCTTCACCCCTCCACTTT.

The chain recombines TRBV2 with TRBJ2-7; D tentatively fits TRBD1 or TRBD2 (6 bases each). CDR1 and CDR2 (germline): SNHLY, FYNNEI. This CDR3 has 16 amino acids. V shed 3 bases and J shed 3 bases, with 18 bases lying between them. The CDR3 nucleotides are TGTGCCAGCAGTGACTTAGGACCGGAGGGACACTACGAGCAGTACTTC. Its protein is CASSDLGPEGHYEQYF.

This clonotype appeared many times. The J gene is TRBJ2-3, the V gene TRBV7-2; D is unclear. The germline V gene encodes CDR1 SGHTA and CDR2 FQGNSA. Trimming took off 4 bases at V and 0 bases at J, with 14 bases between the two ends. This CDR3 has 16 residues. In DNA form, the CDR3 reads TGTGCCAGCAGCTCTCGCATTCCCCCTAGCACAGATACGCAGTATTTT. This sequence encodes CASSSRIPPSTDTQYF.

This clonotype was observed a handful of times. The CDR3 sequence is CASSLSRGRQETQYF. The CDR3 nucleotides are TGTGCCAGCAGCTTATCCCGGGGCCGGCAAGAGACCCAGTACTTC. The rearrangement links TRBV7-2 to TRBJ2-5; TRBD1 or TRBD2 may be the D gene (5 bases each). This CDR3 comprises 15 residues. Deletions cut 2 bases from V and 2 bases from J, with 12 bases between. Germline V gene lookup returns CDR1 SGHTA and CDR2 FQGNSA.

This clonotype was recorded at least ten times. The gene calls are TRBV20-1 and TRBJ2-7; tentative D call: TRBD2 (6 bases). This CDR3 contains 14 residues. CDR1 DFQATT and CDR2 SNEGSKA come from the germline V gene (reference sequence). V lost 3 bases to trimming and J lost 3 bases, with 15 bases between them. CDR3 in amino acids: CSASSAGSHYEQYF. CDR3 in DNA: TGCAGTGCTAGTTCTGCCGGGAGCCACTACGAGCAGTACTTC.